The 14 T cell receptor beta chains below come from one sample, sequenced in a study of T cells in tuberculosis. Generated by immunoSEQ multiplex PCR, the TCRdb table keeps only in-frame clones and is missing some. This sample carries about 24,000 clones, about 95% of them seen once, and the ten largest clones take about 8.5%. Material for sequencing was PBMCs. The receptor set was obtained from a donor aged 10-30 years with latent tuberculosis or without tuberculosis infection.

This chain links TRBV6-5 with TRBJ1-2; 7 bases are shared with TRBD1. This CDR3 is 14 amino acids long. Germline V CDR1 and CDR2: MNHEY, SVGAGI. Losses at the gene ends were 2 bases for V and 4 bases for J; bases not matched to a gene: 4. This chain's CDR3 is CASSYDRVSYGYTF. Written as DNA, the CDR3 is TGTGCCAGCAGTTACGACAGGGTGTCCTATGGCTACACCTTC.

This chain's CDR3 is CASTRGAYQAYEQYV. The CDR3, as DNA: TGTGCCAGCACCCGGGGGGCCTATCAGGCCTACGAGCAGTACGTC. This chain uses TRBV6-1 with TRBJ2-7; a possible D gene is TRBD2 (7 bases). This CDR3 region has 15 residues. V lost 7 bases to trimming and J lost 2 bases, with 18 bases between them. Germline CDR1 reads MNHNS; CDR2 reads SASEGT.

This chain uses TRBV19 with TRBJ1-1; 7 bases are a match to TRBD1. With 4 bases clipped from V and 5 bases from J, the junction kept 7 bases outside the gene matches. The germline gives CDR1 LNHDA, CDR2 SQIVND (reference sequence). The CDR3 is 14 residues long. The CDR3 here is CASSTGQIPTEAFF. Written as DNA, the CDR3 is TGTGCCAGTAGTACGGGACAGATACCGACTGAAGCTTTCTTT.

The chain joins TRBV5-1 to TRBJ1-2; D uncertain. Trimming removed 6 bases from V and 2 bases from J, with 11 bases in between. This CDR3 is built from 13 residues. Germline CDR1 reads SGHRS; CDR2 reads YFSETQ. The CDR3 is CASTLTGNYGYTF. DNA of the CDR3: TGCGCCAGCACCCTCACCGGGAACTATGGCTACACCTTC.

This clone was seen once. The V call is TRBV7-6, the J call TRBJ2-1; 13 bases are shared with TRBD2. Germline V gene data show CDR1 as SGHVS and CDR2 as FNYEAQ. The J segment lost 5 bases and the V segment lost 0 bases, leaving 4 bases of the junction unmatched. This CDR3 has 17 residues. CDR3 bases: TGTGCCAGCAGCTTAGCGGGACTAGCGGGGCCCAACAATGAGCAGTTCTTC. Translated, it gives CASSLAGLAGPNNEQFF. Full variable domain (outside the CDR3, taken from reference TRBV7-6 and TRBJ2-1): GAGVSQSPRYKVTKRGQDVALRCDPISGHVSLYWYRQALGQGPEFLTYFNYEAQQDKSGLPNDRFSAERPEGSISTLTIQRTEQRDSAMYRCASSLAGLAGPNNEQFFGPGTRLTVL.

The chain combines TRBV11-2 with TRBJ1-5; 7 bases are shared with TRBD1. CDR1 is SGHAT and CDR2 is FQNNGV in the germline V gene. The CDR3 consists of 18 residues. With V trimmed by 1 base and J by 4 bases, 13 bases remained unmatched. CDR3 protein: CASSLAPLAGGPNQPQHF. The CDR3 region has the DNA TGTGCCAGCAGCTTAGCCCCCTTGGCAGGGGGTCCAAATCAGCCCCAGCATTTT. The full variable domain, rest sourced from reference TRBV11-2 and TRBJ1-5, is EAGVAQSPRYKIIEKRQSVAFWCNPISGHATLYWYQQILGQGPKLLIQFQNNGVVDDSQLPKDRFSAERLKGVDSTLKIQPAKLEDSAVYLCASSLAPLAGGPNQPQHFGDGTRLSIL.

The V and J genes are TRBV7-2 and TRBJ2-5; D remains unclear. The CDR3 length is 14 residues. Trimming stripped 1 base from V and 0 bases from J, with 6 bases between. Germline V lookup: CDR1 SGHTA, CDR2 FQGNSA. For the CDR3, the DNA is TGTGCCAGCAGCTTAGGACATTACCAAGAGACCCAGTACTTC. Residues: CASSLGHYQETQYF.

The V and J genes are TRBV6-1 and TRBJ1-1; D gene uncertain. This CDR3 has 13 amino acids. The V end lost 6 bases, the J end lost 6 bases, and 14 bases lay between the germline ends. CDR1 and CDR2 from the germline V gene are MNHNS and SASEGT. CDR3 sequence: CASSFSGSAEAFF. The DNA for the CDR3 is TGTGCCAGCAGCTTTTCGGGGAGCGCTGAAGCTTTCTTT.

The chain employs TRBV27 and TRBJ2-7, with D possibly matching TRBD1 (5 bases). Germline CDR1 MNHEY, CDR2 SMNVEV (reference sequence). The V end was cut by 6 bases, the J end by 1 base, with 13 bases between. CDR3 length equals 14 residues. In DNA, the CDR3 is TGTGCCAGCAGCCTGGGGCAGGTGTCCTACGAGCAGTACTTC. This gives the protein CASSLGQVSYEQYF.

The V call is TRBV5-1, the J call TRBJ1-6; 7 bases match TRBD1. Trimming at V came to 5 bases and at J to 3 bases, leaving 8 bases not matched to a gene. The CDR3 sequence is 16 residues long. Germline V gene sequence: CDR1 SGHRS, CDR2 YFSETQ. CDR3 in DNA: TGCGCCAGCAGATCGGGACAGCCTTTCTATAATTCACCCCTCCACTTT. This gives the protein CASRSGQPFYNSPLHF.

The chain joins TRBV30 to TRBJ1-5; perhaps TRBD1 as D (6 bases). The length of the CDR3 is 16 residues. V lost 3 bases and J 1 base, leaving 16 bases between the germline ends. Germline V lookup: CDR1 GTSNPN, CDR2 SVGIG (reference sequence). The CDR3 nucleotides are TGTGCCTGGAGCGCTACTTGGACAGAAAGCAATCAGCCCCAGCATTTT. Its protein product is CAWSATWTESNQPQHF.

This clone was detected a few times. The gene calls are TRBV9 and TRBJ2-1; TRBD2 aligns across 8 bases. The V and J ends lost 4 bases and 6 bases, in that order; junction bases with no gene match: 12. CDR3 size: 16 residues. Per the germline V gene, CDR1 is SGDLS and CDR2 is YYNGEE. CDR3 sequence (DNA): TGTGCCAGCAGCCCCCACGGGGGGGGGCTCCCCAATGAGCAGTTCTTC. Translating gives CASSPHGGGLPNEQFF.

This clone is a singleton in its sample. V gene TRBV5-1 combines with J gene TRBJ1-1; 8 positions match TRBD1. With 4 bases clipped from V and 5 bases from J, the junction kept 7 bases outside the gene matches. The CDR3 covers 14 residues. Germline values: CDR1 SGHRS, CDR2 YFSETQ. The CDR3 sequence is CASSLVRGLTEAFF. The DNA for the CDR3 is TGCGCCAGCAGCCTAGTCAGGGGGCTGACTGAAGCTTTCTTT.

The J gene is TRBJ1-5, the V gene TRBV6-5, with 8 bases matching TRBD1. In germline, CDR1 is MNHEY, CDR2 SVGAGI. The CDR3 extends over 14 amino acids. The V gene end was trimmed by 5 bases and the J gene end by 4 bases; junction bases not matched to a gene: 4. DNA of the CDR3: TGTGCCAGCAGTCAGGGGACAGGAAATCAGCCCCAGCATTTT. Translating it yields CASSQGTGNQPQHF.